This TCR beta chain was sequenced for a study of CD8 T cells in ankylosing spondylitis. Study observations and caveats: Clones linked to disease were reported to show significant enrichment in matched ankylosing spondylitis synovial fluid. Earlier authors reported some of these motif variants in reactive arthritis synovial fluid and blood. CD8+ disease-linked clones were present at relatively low frequencies in blood.

This clonotype was counted at least ten times. Its antigen is not known. Each TCR beta library was made by quantitative 5'-RACE that incorporated molecular barcodes. TCRdb analysed the 5' RACE reads with MiXCR anew, one entry per CDR3 protein. Of approximately 40,000 distinct CDR3 sequences listed, 4.5% to 6% are singletons. Sequencing was performed on blood, either unsorted or a sorted T cell fraction (not recorded which). The clonotype comes from a male donor with ankylosing spondylitis or in good health (not recorded which).

CDR3 nucleotide sequence: TGTGCCAGCAGCCAGGGACAGAGCATCTCCTACGAGCAGTACTTC. The encoded protein is CASSQGQSISYEQYF. The chain recombines TRBV3-1 with TRBJ2-7; 7 nucleotides line up with TRBD1. The length of the CDR3 is 15 residues. V lost 3 bases, J lost 0 bases, and 5 bases stayed unmatched. From germline, CDR1 is LGHDT and CDR2 YNNKEL (reference sequence).